This T cell receptor (beta chain) was found in a study of blood T cell repertoires in COVID-19. Study-level background: PBMCs, B-cell-depleted T cells, or T cells provided the cDNA or gDNA that made up the material.

The CDR3 extends over 13 amino acids. The V gene lost 0 bases and the J gene lost 14 bases, with 15 bases spanning the gap. The germline gives CDR1 MGHRA, CDR2 YSYEKL. Sequencing used immunoSEQ multiplex PCR; TCRdb keeps in-frame clones, though not all of them. This sample has 250,000 to 300,000 clones; approximately 91% occur once, and the top ten carry 2.2%. The Seattle site enrolled patients during active infection and followed them longitudinally. The chain carries TRBV4-1 and TRBJ2-3; maybe TRBD2 (6 bases). This receptor was taken from a woman aged 25 to 39 with COVID-19, enrolled during active disease. Specimen: peripheral blood. DNA of the CDR3: TGCGCCAGCAGCCAAGATTTGGAGGGCTCTTGGTATTTT. This gives the protein CASSQDLEGSWYF.